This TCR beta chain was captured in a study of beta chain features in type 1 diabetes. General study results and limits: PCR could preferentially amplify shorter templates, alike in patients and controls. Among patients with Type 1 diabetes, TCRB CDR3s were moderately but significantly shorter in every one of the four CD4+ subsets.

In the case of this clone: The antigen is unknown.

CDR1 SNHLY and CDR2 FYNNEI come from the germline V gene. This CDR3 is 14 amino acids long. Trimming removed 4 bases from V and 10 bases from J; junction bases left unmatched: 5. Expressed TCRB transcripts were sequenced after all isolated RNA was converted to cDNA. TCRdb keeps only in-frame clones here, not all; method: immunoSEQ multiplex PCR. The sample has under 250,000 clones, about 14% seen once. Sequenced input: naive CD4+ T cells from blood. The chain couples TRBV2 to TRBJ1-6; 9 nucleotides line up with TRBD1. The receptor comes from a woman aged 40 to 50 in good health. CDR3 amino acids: CASSGDRAPSPLHF. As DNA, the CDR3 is TGTGCCAGCAGTGGGGACAGGGCCCCCTCACCCCTCCACTTT.